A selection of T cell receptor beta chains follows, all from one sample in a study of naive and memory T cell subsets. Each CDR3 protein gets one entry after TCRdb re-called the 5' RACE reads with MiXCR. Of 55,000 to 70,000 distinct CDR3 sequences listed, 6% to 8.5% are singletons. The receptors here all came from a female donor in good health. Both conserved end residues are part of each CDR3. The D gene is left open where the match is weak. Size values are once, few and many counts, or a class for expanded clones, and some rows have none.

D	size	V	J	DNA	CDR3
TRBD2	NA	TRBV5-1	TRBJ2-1	TGCGCCAGCAGCTCGCTAACTAGCGGTGGAATGAATGAGCAGTTCTTC	CASSSLTSGGMNEQFF
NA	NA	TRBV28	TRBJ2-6	TGTGCCAGCAGGCCGGGACCAGGGCGTTCTGGGGCCAACGTCCTGACTTTC	CASRPGPGRSGANVLTF
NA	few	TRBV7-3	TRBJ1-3	TGTGCCAGCTCCGAAAGTGGTGGAAACACCATATATTTT	CASSESGGNTIYF
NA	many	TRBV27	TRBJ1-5	TGTGCCAGCAGATTAACAGGGTTCGGTCAGCCCCAGCATTTT	CASRLTGFGQPQHF
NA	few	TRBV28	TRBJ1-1	TGTGCCAGCAGTTTTTTCCCCCCCCATACAGGGTTCATGAACACTGAAGCTTTCTTT	CASSFFPPHTGFMNTEAFF
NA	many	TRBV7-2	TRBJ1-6	TGTGCCAGCAGCTTTTATAATTCACCCCTCCACTTT	CASSFYNSPLHF
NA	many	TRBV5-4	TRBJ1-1	TGTGCCAGCAGCCCCGAGACGGTACGAACTGAAGCTTTCTTT	CASSPETVRTEAFF
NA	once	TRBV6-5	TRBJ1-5	TGTGCCAGCAGAAGGGACGGAAGCAATCAGCCCCAGCATTTT	CASRRDGSNQPQHF
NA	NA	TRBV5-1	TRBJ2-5	TGCGCCAGCAGCTTGGTACACCAAGAGACCCAGTACTTC	CASSLVHQETQYF
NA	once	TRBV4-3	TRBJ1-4	TGCGCCAGCAGCCCCAAGGGGCAGATTGGTGAAAAACTGTTTTTT	CASSPKGQIGEKLFF
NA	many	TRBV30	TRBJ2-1	TGTGCCTGGAGTAGCGCTAGGACTACCAGGTACAATGAGCAGTTCTTC	CAWSSARTTRYNEQFF
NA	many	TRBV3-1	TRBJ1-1	TGTGCCAGCAGCCTCCCCGAAAGGGGTGGTGAAGCTTTCTTT	CASSLPERGGEAFF
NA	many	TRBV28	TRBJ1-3	TGTGCCAGCAGTTTATCCGGGGTGCACACCATATATTTT	CASSLSGVHTIYF
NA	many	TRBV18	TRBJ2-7	TGTGCCAGCTCACTCGGGGCTCAGGGGGAGCAGTACTTC	CASSLGAQGEQYF
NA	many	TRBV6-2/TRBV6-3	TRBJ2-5	TGTGCCAGCAGTTACTCACAAGAAGCGGAGACCCAGTACTTC	CASSYSQEAETQYF
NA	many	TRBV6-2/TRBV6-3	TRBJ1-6	TGTGCCAGCAGCCAGGTGGTGACCTCACCCCTCCACTTT	CASSQVVTSPLHF
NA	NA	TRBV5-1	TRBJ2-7	TGCGCCAGCAGCTTGGGCCTCTTAGCCCTCGAGCAGTACTTC	CASSLGLLALEQYF
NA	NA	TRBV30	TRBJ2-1	TGTGCCTGGAGTGCGGGGCTCTACAATGAGCAGTTCTTC	CAWSAGLYNEQFF
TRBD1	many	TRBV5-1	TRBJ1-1	TGCGCCAGCAGCTTGTACAGGGGGCCTGGAGTAGCTTTCTTT	CASSLYRGPGVAFF
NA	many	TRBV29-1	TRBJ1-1	TGCAGCGTTGACGGGCTGTCCACTGAAGCTTTCTTT	CSVDGLSTEAFF
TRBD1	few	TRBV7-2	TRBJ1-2	TGTGCCAGCAGCCATGGGACAGGGACAAACTATGGCTACACCTTC	CASSHGTGTNYGYTF
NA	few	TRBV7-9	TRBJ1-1	TGTGCCAGCAGCTTTAGGAGAGCCTGGAACACTGAAGCTTTCTTT	CASSFRRAWNTEAFF
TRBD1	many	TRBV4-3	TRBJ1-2	TGCGCCAGCAGCCAGGCCCCTCAGGGGACAGGGAGAGATGGCTACACCTTC	CASSQAPQGTGRDGYTF
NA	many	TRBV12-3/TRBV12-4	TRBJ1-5	TGTGCCAGCAGTTTGGGAGATCAGCCCCAGCATTTT	CASSLGDQPQHF
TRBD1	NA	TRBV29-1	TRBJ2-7	TGCAGCGTTACAGGGGGGTCCACCTACGAGCAGTACTTC	CSVTGGSTYEQYF
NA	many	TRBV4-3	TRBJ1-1	TGCGCCAGCAGCCAAGACTCCAGGGGCGAGGCTTTCTTT	CASSQDSRGEAFF
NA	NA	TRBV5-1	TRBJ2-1	TGCGCCAGCAGCCCCCGTGCGGGGTTTGATGAGCAGTTCTTC	CASSPRAGFDEQFF
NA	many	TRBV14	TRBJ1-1	TGTGCCAGCAGCCATCCGGGGATGAACACTGAAGCTTTCTTT	CASSHPGMNTEAFF
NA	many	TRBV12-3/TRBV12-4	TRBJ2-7	TGTGCCAGCAGTGCCTCCGGGGGTTTCTACGAGCAGTACTTC	CASSASGGFYEQYF